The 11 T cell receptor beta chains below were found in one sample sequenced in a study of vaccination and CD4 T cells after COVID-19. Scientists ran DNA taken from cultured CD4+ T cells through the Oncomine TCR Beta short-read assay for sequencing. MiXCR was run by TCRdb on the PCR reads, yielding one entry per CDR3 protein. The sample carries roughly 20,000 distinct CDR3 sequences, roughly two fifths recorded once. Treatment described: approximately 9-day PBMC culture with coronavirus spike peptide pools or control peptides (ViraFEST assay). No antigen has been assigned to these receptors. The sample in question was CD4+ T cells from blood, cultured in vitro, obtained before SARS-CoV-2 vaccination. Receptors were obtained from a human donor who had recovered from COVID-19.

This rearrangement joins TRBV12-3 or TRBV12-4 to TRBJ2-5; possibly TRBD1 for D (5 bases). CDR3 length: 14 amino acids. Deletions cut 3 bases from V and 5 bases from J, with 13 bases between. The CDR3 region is CASSLSNKGETQYF. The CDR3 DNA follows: TGTGCCAGCAGTTTGTCAAATAAGGGGGAGACCCAGTACTTC.

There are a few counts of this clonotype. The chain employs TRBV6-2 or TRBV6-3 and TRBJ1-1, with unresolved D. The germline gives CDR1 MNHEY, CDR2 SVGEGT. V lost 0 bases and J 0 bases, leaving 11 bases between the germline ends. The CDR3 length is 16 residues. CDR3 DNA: TGTGCCAGCAGTTACTCTCTGCAGACATTGAACACTGAAGCTTTCTTT. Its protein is CASSYSLQTLNTEAFF.

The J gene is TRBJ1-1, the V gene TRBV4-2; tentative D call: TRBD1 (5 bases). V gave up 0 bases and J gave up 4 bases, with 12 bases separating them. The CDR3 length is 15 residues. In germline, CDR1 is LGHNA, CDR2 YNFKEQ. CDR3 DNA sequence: TGTGCCAGCAGCCAAGATACAGGTAGCGCCACTGAAGCTTTCTTT. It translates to CASSQDTGSATEAFF.

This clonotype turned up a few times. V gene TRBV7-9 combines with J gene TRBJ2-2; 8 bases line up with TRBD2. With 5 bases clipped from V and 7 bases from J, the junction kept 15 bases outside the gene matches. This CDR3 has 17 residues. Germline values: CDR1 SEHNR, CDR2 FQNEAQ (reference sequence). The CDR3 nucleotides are TGTGCCAGCAGCCACCCCGGGAGGGGGGGACGTAGCGGGGAGCTGTTTTTT. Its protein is CASSHPGRGGRSGELFF. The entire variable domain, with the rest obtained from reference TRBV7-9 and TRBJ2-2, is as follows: DTGVSQNPRHKITKRGQNVTFRCDPISEHNRLYWYRQTLGQGPEFLTYFQNEAQLEKSRLLSDRFSAERPKGSFSTLEIQRTEQGDSAMYLCASSHPGRGGRSGELFFGEGSRLTVL.

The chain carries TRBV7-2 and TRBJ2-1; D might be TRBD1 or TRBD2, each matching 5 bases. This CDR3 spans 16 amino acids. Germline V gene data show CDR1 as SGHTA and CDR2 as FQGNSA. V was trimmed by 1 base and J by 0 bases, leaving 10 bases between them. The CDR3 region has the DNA TGTGCCAGCAGCTTAGTGGCAGGGAGCTCCTACAATGAGCAGTTCTTC. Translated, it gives CASSLVAGSSYNEQFF. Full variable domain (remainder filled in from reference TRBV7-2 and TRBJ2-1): GAGVSQSPSNKVTEKGKDVELRCDPISGHTALYWYRQSLGQGLEFLIYFQGNSAPDKSGLPSDRFSAERTGGSVSTLTIQRTQQEDSAVYLCASSLVAGSSYNEQFFGPGTRLTVL.

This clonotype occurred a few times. DNA of the CDR3: TGTGCCAGCAGCTTGGCCCGAGAGGTTACTGAAGCTTTCTTT. It specifies CASSLAREVTEAFF. The chain combines TRBV7-2 with TRBJ1-1; no reliable D call. The ends were cut back, 3 bases at V and 5 bases at J, with 13 bases in the middle. The germline V gene encodes CDR1 SGHTA and CDR2 FQGNSA. This CDR3 spans 14 amino acids. The full variable domain, rest sourced from reference TRBV7-2 and TRBJ1-1, is GAGVSQSPSNKVTEKGKDVELRCDPISGHTALYWYRQSLGQGLEFLIYFQGNSAPDKSGLPSDRFSAERTGGSVSTLTIQRTQQEDSAVYLCASSLAREVTEAFFGQGTRLTVV.

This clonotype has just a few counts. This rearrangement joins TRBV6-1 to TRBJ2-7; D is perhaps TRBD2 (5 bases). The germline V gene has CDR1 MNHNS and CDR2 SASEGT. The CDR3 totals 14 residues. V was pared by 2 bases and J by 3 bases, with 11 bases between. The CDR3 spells CASSERSGSYEQYF. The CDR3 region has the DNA TGTGCCAGCAGTGAACGGAGCGGAAGCTACGAGCAGTACTTC.

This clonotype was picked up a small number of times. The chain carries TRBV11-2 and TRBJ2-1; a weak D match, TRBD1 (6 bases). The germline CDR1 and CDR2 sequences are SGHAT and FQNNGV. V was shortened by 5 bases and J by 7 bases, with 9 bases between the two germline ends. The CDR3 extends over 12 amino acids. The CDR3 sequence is CASSPQGNEQFF. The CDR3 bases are TGTGCCAGCAGCCCGCAGGGGAATGAGCAGTTCTTC.

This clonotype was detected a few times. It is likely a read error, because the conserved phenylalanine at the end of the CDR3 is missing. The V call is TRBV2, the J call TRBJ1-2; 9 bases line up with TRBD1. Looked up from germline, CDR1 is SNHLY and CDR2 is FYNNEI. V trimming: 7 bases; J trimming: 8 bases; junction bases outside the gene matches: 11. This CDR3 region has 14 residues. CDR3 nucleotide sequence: TGTGCCAGCACCATATTACAGGGGGCGAGGGGCTACACCCTC. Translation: CASTILQGARGYTL.

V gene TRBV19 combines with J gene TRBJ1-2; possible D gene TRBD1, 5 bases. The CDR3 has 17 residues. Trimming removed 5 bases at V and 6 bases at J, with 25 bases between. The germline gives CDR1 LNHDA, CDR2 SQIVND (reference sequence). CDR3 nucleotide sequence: TGTGCCAGTAGTCCCCGGACACTTTTCGTCCAAGGGGATGGCTACACCTTC. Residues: CASSPRTLFVQGDGYTF.

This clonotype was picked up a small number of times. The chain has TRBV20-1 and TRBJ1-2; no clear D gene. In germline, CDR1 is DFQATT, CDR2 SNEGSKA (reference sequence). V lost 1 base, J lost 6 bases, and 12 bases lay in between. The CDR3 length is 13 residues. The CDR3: CSARATVLDGYTF. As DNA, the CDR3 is TGCAGTGCTAGAGCTACAGTGCTAGATGGCTACACCTTC.